This T cell receptor beta chain is drawn from a study of human T cells and chemical hapten exposure. The wider study: Doses of diphenylcyclopropenone went to the patients' scalps weekly throughout the roughly 24-week study.

This clonotype was observed a few times. Indicated time point: patch test 1, 2 weeks after DPC sensitization. Treatment denoted: therapeutic diphenylcyclopropenone sensitization with weekly scalp DPC. Ahead of each patch test application, blood was drawn. With 6 bases removed from V and 9 bases from J, the gap between germline ends came to 18 bases. The germline V gene has CDR1 SGHVS and CDR2 FNYEAQ. The CDR3 spans 13 residues. TCRdb ran MiXCR on the RACE reads and lists one entry per CDR3 protein. The data hold about 380,000 distinct CDR3 sequences, with 4% to 5.5% observed a single time. The chain recombines TRBV7-6 with TRBJ2-7; D is perhaps TRBD1 or TRBD2 (5 bases each). The specimen was whole blood, collected in connection with sensitization to the hapten diphenylcyclopropenone (DPC). The sequence derives from a woman in her forties or fifties with alopecia areata. Some clones in this sample may be carry-over from other donors' samples. CDR3 sequence reads: CASSFDEGRGQYF. CDR3 bases: TGTGCCAGCAGTTTCGACGAGGGACGGGGGCAGTACTTC.